The next 31 T cell receptor beta chains were all read from a single sample in a study of cytomegalovirus exposure and HLA in healthy donors. PCR was performed using 60 Vbeta and 13 Jbeta primers. Profiled with immunoSEQ multiplex PCR; TCRdb holds only in-frame clones, not every one. The sample consists of fewer than 120,000 clones, approximately 79% of them appearing once. The sample taken for sequencing was PBMCs. All receptors derive from a man aged 30 to 45 in good health and CMV-seropositive.

The genes are TRBV30 and TRBJ2-2, with D tentatively TRBD2 (5 bases). CDR1 GTSNPN and CDR2 SVGIG come from the germline V gene (reference sequence). The CDR3 length is 14 residues. Trimming took off 8 bases at V and 5 bases at J, with 18 bases between the two ends. Here the CDR3 DNA reads TGTGCCCTGGAGGATAGTAGTGATACCGGGGAGCTGTTTTTT. Encoded protein: CALEDSSDTGELFF.

The gene calls are TRBV4-1 and TRBJ1-1, with D possibly being TRBD1 (6 bases). Germline V gene sequence: CDR1 MGHRA, CDR2 YSYEKL. The ends were cut back, 0 bases at V and 10 bases at J, with 21 bases in the middle. The CDR3 consists of 16 residues. The CDR3 sequence: CASSQEGRVGGRAAFF. In nucleotides, the CDR3 is TGCGCCAGCAGCCAAGAGGGCAGGGTTGGGGGCCGCGCAGCTTTCTTT.

CDR3: CASSLGPSSYNEQFF. In nucleotides, the CDR3 is TGTGCCAGCAGCTTAGGCCCGAGCTCCTACAATGAGCAGTTCTTC. The V call is TRBV7-9, the J call TRBJ2-1; unclear D gene. Trimming took off 1 base at V and 0 bases at J, with 7 bases between the two ends. Per the germline V gene, CDR1 is SEHNR and CDR2 is FQNEAQ (reference sequence). The length of the CDR3 is 15 residues.

The chain joins TRBV7-2 to TRBJ2-7; 7 bases are a match to TRBD1. The J segment lost 6 bases and the V segment lost 2 bases, leaving 4 bases of the junction unmatched. The CDR3 covers 13 residues. CDR1 is SGHTA, CDR2 FQGNSA, per germline. The CDR3 DNA reads TGTGCCAGCAGCTTATCCGACAGGGCCGAGCAGTACTTC. The encoded protein is CASSLSDRAEQYF.

This sequence joins TRBV7-9 and TRBJ2-3, with 9 bases fitting TRBD2. Germline V gene sequence: CDR1 SEHNR, CDR2 FQNEAQ (reference sequence). The ends lost 1 base at V and 6 bases at J; junction bases unmatched: 11. The CDR3 is made up of 17 amino acids. The chain's CDR3 is CASSLGGTGLARDTQYF. The CDR3 region has the DNA TGTGCCAGCAGCTTAGGGGGGACGGGACTAGCCAGGGATACGCAGTATTTT.

About this clone: The sample contains more than one DNA sequence encoding this CDR3. CDR3 nucleotides: TGTGCCAGCAGCTTCAAGCGGGGGGGTGAGGTTGAGCAGTTCTTC. Its translation is CASSFKRGGEVEQFF. The V call is TRBV5-6, the J call TRBJ2-1; TRBD2 aligns across 10 bases. This CDR3 contains 15 residues. The V segment lost 2 bases and the J segment 9 bases; nucleotides outside the gene matches: 8. From germline, CDR1 is SGHDT and CDR2 YYEEEE.

The rearrangement joins TRBV7-9 to TRBJ1-3; D is undetermined. V was cut by 0 bases and J by 0 bases, with 6 bases left in between. The CDR3 covers 15 residues. CDR1 and CDR2 (germline): SEHNR, FQNEAQ (reference sequence). The CDR3 nucleotides are TGTGCCAGCAGCTTAGCTTCGGTCTCTGGAAACACCATATATTTT. Its translation is CASSLASVSGNTIYF.

This clone was picked up one time. The chain couples TRBV7-2 to TRBJ1-1; D not resolved. Germline V gene data show CDR1 as SGHTA and CDR2 as FQGNSA. The CDR3 contains 15 residues. V gave up 1 base and J gave up 0 bases, with 9 bases separating them. CDR3 in amino acids: CASSLVNGMNTEAFF. CDR3 bases: TGTGCCAGCAGCTTAGTCAACGGTATGAACACTGAAGCTTTCTTT. The whole variable domain, remainder taken from reference TRBV7-2 and TRBJ1-1, is GAGVSQSPSNKVTEKGKDVELRCDPISGHTALYWYRQSLGQGLEFLIYFQGNSAPDKSGLPSDRFSAERTGGSVSTLTIQRTQQEDSAVYLCASSLVNGMNTEAFFGQGTRLTVV.

This clone occurred once. CDR3 region: CASSVGPSSTDTQYF. CDR3 nucleotide sequence: TGTGCCAGCAGCGTAGGTCCGAGTAGCACAGATACGCAGTATTTT. This chain connects TRBV9 to TRBJ2-3; D is unclear. The CDR3 is made up of 15 amino acids. The V gene lost 0 bases and the J gene lost 0 bases, with 8 bases spanning the gap. CDR1 is SGDLS, CDR2 YYNGEE, per germline.

The rearrangement links TRBV5-6 to TRBJ2-3, with 7 bases lining up with TRBD1. CDR1 and CDR2 from the germline V gene are SGHDT and YYEEEE. There are 14 residues in the CDR3. Trimming took 4 bases from V and 1 from J; bases not matched to a gene: 3. Here the CDR3 DNA reads TGTGCCAGCAGCACGACAGGGCGCACAGATACGCAGTATTTT. Translation: CASSTTGRTDTQYF.

J is TRBJ1-5 and V is TRBV6-1; no reliable D call. Germline V CDR1 and CDR2: MNHNS, SASEGT. This CDR3 comprises 13 residues. Trimming stripped 7 bases from V and 0 bases from J, with 7 bases between. Written as DNA, the CDR3 is TGTGCCAGCACCAGATATAGCAATCAGCCCCAGCATTTT. This sequence encodes CASTRYSNQPQHF.

This chain connects TRBV9 to TRBJ2-7; D perhaps matches TRBD1 (5 bases). The CDR3 runs to 13 residues. Germline assignment: CDR1 SGDLS and CDR2 YYNGEE. The V end lost 0 bases, the J end lost 6 bases, and 10 bases lay between the germline ends. Here the CDR3 DNA reads TGTGCCAGCAGCGTAGGTACAGGAACCGAGCAGTACTTC. Its translation: CASSVGTGTEQYF.

The gene calls are TRBV6-1 and TRBJ1-2; 7 bases are a match to TRBD1. Looked up from germline, CDR1 is MNHNS and CDR2 is SASEGT. This CDR3 has 14 amino acids. V was pared by 5 bases and J by 4 bases, with 7 bases of the junction left unmatched. CDR3: CASSRDSPRYGYTF. DNA of the CDR3: TGTGCCAGCAGTCGGGACAGTCCCCGCTATGGCTACACCTTC.

This clone was observed a handful of times. The V and J genes are TRBV10-3 and TRBJ1-1; 7 nucleotides align to TRBD1. CDR3 length equals 11 residues. V was clipped by 3 bases and J by 12 bases; unmatched bases: 4. CDR1 is ENHRY and CDR2 is SYGVKD in the germline V gene. The CDR3 is CAISDSTGTFF. The CDR3 coding sequence is TGTGCCATCAGTGACTCGACAGGGACTTTCTTT.

The chain joins TRBV10-1 to TRBJ2-7; TRBD1 agrees at 9 bases. The CDR3 is 16 amino acids. J lost 5 bases, V lost 3 bases, and 11 bases had no gene match. Germline V gene lookup returns CDR1 WNHNN and CDR2 SYGVQD (reference sequence). The CDR3 spells CASSDPRIQGADEQYF. CDR3 coding DNA: TGCGCCAGCAGTGACCCAAGAATACAGGGGGCGGACGAGCAGTACTTC.

There are a few counts of this clone. The rearrangement joins TRBV5-6 to TRBJ1-6; D not resolved. The CDR3 covers 12 residues. The germline V gene encodes CDR1 SGHDT and CDR2 YYEEEE. Trimming cost V 2 bases and J 10 bases, with 7 bases left between them. CDR3 sequence (DNA): TGTGCCAGCAGCTTCGGCGGCTCACCCCTCCACTTT. Its translation is CASSFGGSPLHF.

The chain carries TRBV18 and TRBJ1-2, with a tentative D call TRBD1 (6 bases). The CDR3 extends over 13 amino acids. From germline, CDR1 is KGHSH and CDR2 LQKENI. V lost 2 bases and J lost 8, with 12 bases in between. The CDR3 loop reads CASSPVQGEGYTF. The CDR3 coding sequence is TGTGCCAGCTCACCAGTACAGGGAGAAGGCTACACCTTC.

This chain links TRBV5-1 with TRBJ2-7; TRBD1 is a possible D gene (6 bases). Trimming cost V 3 bases and J 3 bases, with 13 bases left between them. This CDR3 has 14 amino acids. CDR1 and CDR2 (germline): SGHRS, YFSETQ. The CDR3 here is CASSYPGTNYEQYF. The DNA of the CDR3 is TGCGCCAGCAGCTACCCCGGGACAAACTACGAGCAGTACTTC.

The J gene is TRBJ2-1, the V gene TRBV19; D remains ambiguous. The CDR3 consists of 14 residues. Trimming removed 7 bases at V and 0 bases at J, with 10 bases between. Germline values: CDR1 LNHDA, CDR2 SQIVND (reference sequence). The CDR3 reads CASMVATSYNEQFF. The CDR3 coding sequence is TGTGCCAGTATGGTGGCAACCTCCTACAATGAGCAGTTCTTC.

The chain carries TRBV5-4 and TRBJ1-2; a possible D gene is TRBD1 (5 bases). Germline CDR1 SGHNT, CDR2 YYREEE (reference sequence). This CDR3 contains 13 residues. The germline V and J ends were trimmed by 4 bases and 5 bases, with 12 bases remaining between them. The CDR3 DNA is TGTGCCAGCAGCACAGTGGGGGGGTATGGCTACACCTTC. It specifies CASSTVGGYGYTF.

This chain links TRBV7-9 with TRBJ2-7; 9 nucleotides match TRBD1. This CDR3 has 16 amino acids. The germline V gene encodes CDR1 SEHNR and CDR2 FQNEAQ (reference sequence). After removal of 4 bases from V and 3 bases from J, the junction contained 10 bases not matched to a gene. CDR3 bases: TGTGCCAGCAGCTCGGGGACAGGGAAAAACGGCTACGAGCAGTACTTC. It is translated as CASSSGTGKNGYEQYF.

The V call is TRBV5-6, the J call TRBJ2-5; 9 bases match TRBD2. This CDR3 comprises 18 residues. V lost 0 bases, J lost 1 base, and 10 bases stayed unmatched. Per germline, CDR1 SGHDT and CDR2 YYEEEE. The CDR3 reads CASSLDRGGAFFQETQYF. The CDR3 DNA sequence: TGTGCCAGCAGCTTGGATCGCGGGGGGGCCTTTTTCCAAGAGACCCAGTACTTC.

The V and J genes are TRBV9 and TRBJ1-5; 11 bases match TRBD1. The CDR3 is made up of 15 amino acids. Looked up from germline, CDR1 is SGDLS and CDR2 is YYNGEE. J lost 6 bases, V lost 2 bases, and 4 bases had no gene match. The CDR3 reads CASSVGTGGSQPQHF. DNA for the CDR3: TGTGCCAGCAGCGTCGGGACAGGGGGTAGTCAGCCCCAGCATTTT. The variable domain in full, completed from reference TRBV9 and TRBJ1-5, reads DSGVTQTPKHLITATGQRVTLRCSPRSGDLSVYWYQQSLDQGLQFLIQYYNGEERAKGNILERFSAQQFPDLHSELNLSSLELGDSALYFCASSVGTGGSQPQHFGDGTRLSIL.

The CDR3 is CATSREGLGGGELFF. The DNA of the CDR3 is TGTGCCACCAGCAGGGAGGGACTAGGGGGCGGGGAGCTGTTTTTT. The chain carries TRBV15 and TRBJ2-2; TRBD2 matches 8 bases. CDR1 is LNHNV and CDR2 is YYDKDF in the germline V gene (reference sequence). Trimming at V came to 3 bases and at J to 7 bases, leaving 7 bases not matched to a gene. The CDR3 has 15 residues.

V and J are TRBV19 and TRBJ2-5, with 14 bases fitting TRBD2. This CDR3 region has 18 residues. Germline V gene lookup returns CDR1 LNHDA and CDR2 SQIVND (reference sequence). J lost 3 bases, V lost 3 bases, and 9 bases had no gene match. CDR3 in DNA: TGTGCCAGTAGTATCGGGACTAGCGGGGGAGTTGAGAAAGAGACCCAGTACTTC. Protein product: CASSIGTSGGVEKETQYF.

CDR3 amino acids: CASRGGQGYTEAFF. Written as DNA, the CDR3 is TGTGCCAGCAGGGGGGGACAGGGGTACACTGAAGCTTTCTTT. The chain recombines TRBV7-9 with TRBJ1-1; TRBD1 matches 10 bases. Per the germline V gene, CDR1 is SEHNR and CDR2 is FQNEAQ (reference sequence). This CDR3 region has 14 residues. Trimming at V came to 6 bases and at J to 3 bases, leaving 4 bases not matched to a gene.

On this clone itself: A junction boundary mismatches the germline segment, possibly from a read error. V is TRBV7-9 and J is TRBJ2-3; D may be TRBD1 (6 bases). Per germline, CDR1 SEHNR and CDR2 FQNEAQ (reference sequence). The CDR3 totals 16 residues. In nucleotides, the CDR3 is TGTTCCAGCAGCTCCCGTGGGACATCAAGCACAGATACGCAGTATTTT. This encodes CSSSSRGTSSTDTQYF.

This chain joins TRBV5-1 and TRBJ1-2, with 9 bases lining up with TRBD1. Trimming at V came to 4 bases and at J to 0 bases, leaving 13 bases not matched to a gene. The CDR3 runs 18 residues. Germline V CDR1 and CDR2: SGHRS, YFSETQ. CDR3 sequence: CASSVRQGGYLTNYGYTF. The CDR3 nucleotides are TGCGCCAGCAGCGTCCGACAGGGGGGATATCTTACTAACTATGGCTACACCTTC.

This rearrangement joins TRBV29-1 to TRBJ1-2, with TRBD1 as a possible D gene (5 bases). V was pared by 7 bases and J by 8 bases, with 17 bases between. This CDR3 has 12 residues. CDR1 and CDR2 (germline): SQVTM, ANQGSEA. The CDR3 bases are TGCAGCGCAATGGGGGGGAAAGGGGGCTACACCTTC. It translates to CSAMGGKGGYTF. Full variable domain (rest looked up from reference TRBV29-1 and TRBJ1-2): SAVISQKPSRDICQRGTSLTIQCQVDSQVTMMFWYRQQPGQSLTLIATANQGSEATYESGFVIDKFPISRPNLTFSTLTVSNMSPEDSSIYLCSAMGGKGGYTFGSGTRLTVV.

The V call is TRBV19, the J call TRBJ2-1; 9 bases align to TRBD1. Germline V gene sequence: CDR1 LNHDA, CDR2 SQIVND (reference sequence). The CDR3 is made up of 14 amino acids. V lost 4 bases, J lost 5 bases, and 3 bases stayed unmatched. CDR3 in DNA: TGTGCCAGTAGTAGACAGGGGGTCAACAATGAGCAGTTCTTC. It is translated as CASSRQGVNNEQFF.

The chain combines TRBV5-1 with TRBJ2-5, with TRBD2 as a possible D gene (5 bases). Germline V CDR1 and CDR2: SGHRS, YFSETQ. This CDR3 has 14 residues. The V end lost 2 bases, the J end lost 2 bases, and 10 bases lay between the germline ends. CDR3 protein: CASSFGVEQETQYF. Written as DNA, the CDR3 is TGCGCCAGCAGCTTCGGGGTTGAGCAAGAGACCCAGTACTTC.